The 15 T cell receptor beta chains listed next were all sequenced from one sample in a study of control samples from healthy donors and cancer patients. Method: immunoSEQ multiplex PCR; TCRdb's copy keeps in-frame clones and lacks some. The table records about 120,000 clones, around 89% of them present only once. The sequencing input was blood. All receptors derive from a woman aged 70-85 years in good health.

The CDR3 loop is CASSLGRSGGSPLHF. The DNA of the CDR3 is TGTGCCAGCAGTCTGGGACGATCAGGAGGTTCACCCCTCCACTTT. This chain links TRBV5-5 with TRBJ1-6, with D maybe TRBD1 (5 bases). CDR1 and CDR2 (germline): SGHKS, YYEKEE (reference sequence). The V and J ends lost 5 bases and 9 bases respectively, with 18 bases between them. The CDR3 spans 15 residues.

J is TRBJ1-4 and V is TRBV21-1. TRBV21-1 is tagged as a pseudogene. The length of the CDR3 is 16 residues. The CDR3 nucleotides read TGTGCCAGCAGCCCACCAGGACATCCGGAGGATGAAAAACTGTTTTTT. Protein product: CASSPPGHPEDEKLFF.

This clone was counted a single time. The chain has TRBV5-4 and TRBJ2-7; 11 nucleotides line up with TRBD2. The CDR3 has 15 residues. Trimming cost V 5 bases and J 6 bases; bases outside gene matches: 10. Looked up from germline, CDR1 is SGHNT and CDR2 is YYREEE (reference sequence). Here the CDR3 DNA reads TGTGCCAGCAGTCTAGCTAGCGGGGGGCCGATCGAGCAGTACTTC. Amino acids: CASSLASGGPIEQYF. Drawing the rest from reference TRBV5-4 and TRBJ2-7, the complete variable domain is ETGVTQSPTHLIKTRGQQVTLRCSSQSGHNTVSWYQQALGQGPQFIFQYYREEENGRGNFPPRFSGLQFPNYSSELNVNALELDDSALYLCASSLASGGPIEQYFGPGTRLTVT.

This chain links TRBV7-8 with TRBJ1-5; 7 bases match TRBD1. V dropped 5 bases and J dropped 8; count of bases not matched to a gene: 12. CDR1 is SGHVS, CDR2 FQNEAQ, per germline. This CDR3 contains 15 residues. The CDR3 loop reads CASSTRKGGGKPQHF. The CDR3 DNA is TGTGCCAGCAGCACTCGAAAGGGAGGGGGCAAGCCCCAGCATTTT.

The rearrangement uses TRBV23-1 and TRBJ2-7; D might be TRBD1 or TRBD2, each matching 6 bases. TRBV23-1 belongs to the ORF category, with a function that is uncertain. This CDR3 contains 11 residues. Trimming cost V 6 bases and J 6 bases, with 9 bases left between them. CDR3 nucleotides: TGCGCCAGCAGAGGGGGGCCCGAGCAGTACTTC. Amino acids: CASRGGPEQYF.

Here the CDR3 reads CASGSTARQESYEQYF. DNA of the CDR3: TGTGCTAGTGGCTCTACCGCCCGGCAGGAATCCTACGAGCAGTACTTC. The J gene is TRBJ2-7, the V gene TRBV12-5; D is undetermined. V was cut by 6 bases and J by 1 base, with 19 bases left in between. CDR1 LGHNT and CDR2 FRNRAP come from the germline V gene. The CDR3 extends over 16 amino acids.

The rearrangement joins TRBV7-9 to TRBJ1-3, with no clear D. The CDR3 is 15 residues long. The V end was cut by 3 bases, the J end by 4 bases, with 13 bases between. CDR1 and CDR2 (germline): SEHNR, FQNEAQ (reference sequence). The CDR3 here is CASSFGSGEGNTIYF. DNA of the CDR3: TGTGCCAGCAGCTTTGGATCCGGGGAAGGAAACACCATATATTTT.

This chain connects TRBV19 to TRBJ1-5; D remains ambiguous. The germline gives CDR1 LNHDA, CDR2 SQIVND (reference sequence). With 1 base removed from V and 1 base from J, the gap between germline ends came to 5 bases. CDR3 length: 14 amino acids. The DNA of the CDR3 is TGTGCCAGTAGTATAGGAGGGAGCAATCAGCCCCAGCATTTT. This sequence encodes CASSIGGSNQPQHF.

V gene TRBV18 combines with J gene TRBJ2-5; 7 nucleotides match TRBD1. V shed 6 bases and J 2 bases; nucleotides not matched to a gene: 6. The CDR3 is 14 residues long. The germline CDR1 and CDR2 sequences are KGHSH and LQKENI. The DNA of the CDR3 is TGTGCCAGCTCCCGACGGACAGGTCAAGAGACCCAGTACTTC. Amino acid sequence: CASSRRTGQETQYF.

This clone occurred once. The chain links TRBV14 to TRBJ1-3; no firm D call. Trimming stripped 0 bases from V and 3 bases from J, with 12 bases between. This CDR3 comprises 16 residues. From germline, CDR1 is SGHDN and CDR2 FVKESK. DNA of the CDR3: TGTGCCAGCAGCCAAGACGGCCACCTCTTTGGAAACACCATATATTTT. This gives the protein CASSQDGHLFGNTIYF.

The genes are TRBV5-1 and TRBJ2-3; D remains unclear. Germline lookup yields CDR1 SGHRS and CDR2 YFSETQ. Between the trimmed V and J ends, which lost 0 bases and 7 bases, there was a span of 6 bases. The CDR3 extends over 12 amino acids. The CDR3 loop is CASSLEGNTQYF. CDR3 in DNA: TGCGCCAGCAGCTTGGAGGGAAATACGCAGTATTTT.

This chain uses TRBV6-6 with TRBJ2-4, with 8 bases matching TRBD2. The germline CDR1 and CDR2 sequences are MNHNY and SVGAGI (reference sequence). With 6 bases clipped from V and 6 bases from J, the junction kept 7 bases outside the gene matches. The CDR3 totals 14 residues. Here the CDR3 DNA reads TGTGCCAGCAGCTCATCCGCGGGGGGAAACATTCAGTACTTC. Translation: CASSSSAGGNIQYF.

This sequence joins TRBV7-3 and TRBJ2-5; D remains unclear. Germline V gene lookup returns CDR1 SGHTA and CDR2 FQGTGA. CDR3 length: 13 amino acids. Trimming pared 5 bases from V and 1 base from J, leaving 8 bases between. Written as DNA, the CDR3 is TGTGCCAGCAGCCCGCACAGCCAAGAGACCCAGTACTTC. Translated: CASSPHSQETQYF. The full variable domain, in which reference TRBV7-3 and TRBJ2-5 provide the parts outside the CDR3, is GAGVSQTPSNKVTEKGKYVELRCDPISGHTALYWYRQSLGQGPEFLIYFQGTGAADDSGLPNDRFFAVRPEGSVSTLKIQRTERGDSAVYLCASSPHSQETQYFGPGTRLLVL.

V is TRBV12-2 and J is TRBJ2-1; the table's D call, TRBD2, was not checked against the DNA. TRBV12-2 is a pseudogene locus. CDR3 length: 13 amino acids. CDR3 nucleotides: TGTGCAAGTCGCTTAAGCTATTACAATGAGCAGTTCTTC. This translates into CASRLSYYNEQFF.

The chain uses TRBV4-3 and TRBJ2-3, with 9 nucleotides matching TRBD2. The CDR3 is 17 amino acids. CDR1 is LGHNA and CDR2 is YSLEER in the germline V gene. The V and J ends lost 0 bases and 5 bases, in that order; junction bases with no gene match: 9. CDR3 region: CASSQDRAGGYLDTQYF. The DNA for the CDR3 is TGCGCCAGCAGCCAAGATCGGGCGGGGGGGTACCTAGATACGCAGTATTTT.